Shown below are 26 T cell receptor beta chains from a single sample sequenced in a study of CXCR3-negative and CXCR3-positive naive CD8 T cells. Study conclusions and caveats: In CXCR3-positive naive cells, the TRB CDR3s were more hydrophobic than in CXCR3-negative naive cells.

What these receptors recognize is not known. The libraries of TRB cDNA were prepared using 5' RACE with UMI labels. TCRdb derives one entry per CDR3 protein from the 5' RACE reads, leaving out DNA. Its table records 130,000 to 150,000 distinct CDR3 sequences. The material sequenced was naive CXCR3+ CD8+ T cells from blood. The subset: CD45RO-CCR7+CD27+CD95- naive CD8+ T cells expressing CXCR3 (TNR3+). All receptors come from a human donor in good health. Some clones in this sample may be carry-over from other donors' samples.

The chain is built from TRBV29-1 and TRBJ2-2; the D call from TCRdb, TRBD2, cannot be confirmed without DNA. Germline CDR1 SQVTM, CDR2 ANQGSEA. This CDR3 is built from 15 residues. Here the CDR3 reads CSVRGRAPNTGELFF.

The V call is TRBV29-1, the J call TRBJ2-5; TCRdb proposes TRBD2, but this gene call is untestable without DNA. The CDR3 is made up of 15 amino acids. CDR1 and CDR2 (germline): SQVTM, ANQGSEA. CDR3 protein: CSVEGGRAVEETQYF.

This chain uses TRBV29-1 with TRBJ2-1. The CDR3 length is 14 residues. The germline gives CDR1 SQVTM, CDR2 ANQGSEA. The chain's CDR3 is CSVEWRDSYNEQFF.

The chain couples TRBV12-3 or TRBV12-4 to TRBJ2-1. The CDR3 covers 13 residues. This chain's CDR3 is CASRNTEYNEQFF.

J is TRBJ2-7 and V is TRBV5-1. The germline V gene has CDR1 SGHRS and CDR2 YFSETQ. There are 13 residues in the CDR3. The CDR3 sequence: CASSLDLSYEQYF.

This rearrangement joins TRBV7-9 to TRBJ1-1. Germline lookup yields CDR1 SEHNR and CDR2 FQNEAQ (reference sequence). The CDR3 extends over 16 amino acids. CDR3 in amino acids: CASSLLQIRGDTEAFF.

The chain carries TRBV29-1 and TRBJ2-7. Looked up from germline, CDR1 is SQVTM and CDR2 is ANQGSEA. The CDR3 spans 14 residues. The chain's CDR3 is CSVEGIGGSYEQYF.

The chain carries TRBV6-5 and TRBJ1-1. Germline-derived CDR1 and CDR2 are MNHEY and SVGAGI. The CDR3 is made up of 14 amino acids. The CDR3 region is CASSYDGLGTEAFF.

The chain uses TRBV12-3 or TRBV12-4 and TRBJ2-1; with no DNA, the TCRdb D assignment of TRBD1 cannot be verified. The CDR3 extends over 13 amino acids. CDR3 sequence reads: CASTPDNYNEQFF.

The chain joins TRBV29-1 to TRBJ2-1; TCRdb's D gene call, TRBD1, goes unchecked for lack of DNA. The CDR3 has 13 amino acids. The V gene's germline CDR1 is SQVTM and CDR2 ANQGSEA. The CDR3 spells CSVTTGEGDEQFF.

The chain couples TRBV28 to TRBJ1-1; there is no DNA to check the TCRdb D call of TRBD1. The V gene's germline CDR1 is MDHEN and CDR2 SYDVKM. The CDR3 is 13 residues long. CDR3 sequence: CASNPSGGTEAFF. The variable domain in full, with the rest retrieved from reference TRBV28 and TRBJ1-1, is DVKVTQSSRYLVKRTGEKVFLECVQDMDHENMFWYRQDPGLGLRLIYFSYDVKMKEKGDIPEGYSVSREKKERFSLILESASTNQTSMYLCASNPSGGTEAFFGQGTRLTVV.

J is TRBJ2-1 and V is TRBV29-1; TCRdb designates TRBD2, a call that cannot be tested without DNA. CDR1 SQVTM and CDR2 ANQGSEA come from the germline V gene. This CDR3 is built from 12 residues. CDR3 residues: CSFRLAGDEQFF.

V is TRBV27 and J is TRBJ2-1. The germline V gene encodes CDR1 MNHEY and CDR2 SMNVEV (reference sequence). CDR3 length equals 14 residues. CDR3 in amino acids: CASTRENTVNEQFF.

This sequence joins TRBV5-5 and TRBJ1-5; absent DNA, TCRdb's TRBD1 call cannot be checked. The CDR3 is 14 amino acids. CDR1 is SGHKS and CDR2 is YYEKEE in the germline V gene (reference sequence). The CDR3 reads CASSLEGLGQPQHF.

J is TRBJ2-2 and V is TRBV15; TCRdb outputs TRBD2, but without DNA this stays unchecked. Looked up from germline, CDR1 is LNHNV and CDR2 is YYDKDF (reference sequence). CDR3 size: 15 residues. Here the CDR3 reads CATSSWTLNTGELFF.

The chain has TRBV29-1 and TRBJ2-2. This CDR3 is 13 amino acids long. The germline gives CDR1 SQVTM, CDR2 ANQGSEA. The chain's CDR3 is CSVVRQATGELFF.

The chain carries TRBV6-6 and TRBJ2-4; the D call of TRBD2 rests on TCRdb alone, since no DNA is present to check it. The CDR3 runs 15 residues. Germline V CDR1 and CDR2: MNHNY, SVGAGI (reference sequence). The CDR3 here is CASSYSIQRENIQYF.

The genes are TRBV3-1 and TRBJ1-2; TCRdb's assignment of TRBD1 cannot be checked, as there is no DNA. CDR3 length: 16 amino acids. The V gene's germline CDR1 is LGHDT and CDR2 YNNKEL (reference sequence). The CDR3 loop is CASSQGLEGRNYGYTF.

J is TRBJ2-2 and V is TRBV6-2 or TRBV6-3; TCRdb indicates TRBD2, and absent DNA this call remains unverified. Germline V gene sequence: CDR1 MNHEY, CDR2 SVGEGT. This CDR3 region has 17 residues. The CDR3 region is CASSYIVRAGNTGELFF.

The rearrangement joins TRBV21-1 to TRBJ1-5. TRBV21-1 is annotated as a pseudogene. CDR3 length equals 17 residues. The CDR3 sequence is CASSKARRVISNQPQHF.

The chain is built from TRBV28 and TRBJ1-2; TCRdb picks TRBD1, but there is no DNA to check that call. The CDR3 is 17 residues long. Germline V gene lookup returns CDR1 MDHEN and CDR2 SYDVKM. The CDR3 sequence: CASSPPGQPWYNYGYTF.

The chain is built from TRBV7-3 and TRBJ1-1; the D call of TRBD1 rests on TCRdb alone, since no DNA is present to check it. CDR3 length: 17 residues. Germline V gene sequence: CDR1 SGHTA, CDR2 FQGTGA. CDR3 in amino acids: CASSPLGLDRASDEAFF.

The chain uses TRBV4-1 and TRBJ1-5; TCRdb calls TRBD1, which cannot be checked without DNA. The CDR3 extends over 16 amino acids. In germline, CDR1 is MGHRA, CDR2 YSYEKL. CDR3 sequence: CASSAIPGTGRQPQHF.

The chain carries TRBV28 and TRBJ2-7; TCRdb names TRBD2, which stays unverified in the absence of DNA. The CDR3 spans 16 residues. Germline CDR1 reads MDHEN; CDR2 reads SYDVKM. CDR3 sequence reads: CASSSSGGYLAYEQYF.

This chain links TRBV3-1 with TRBJ1-1. The CDR3 runs to 13 residues. Germline V gives CDR1 LGHDT, CDR2 YNNKEL (reference sequence). CDR3 region: CASSQQGRAEAFF.

The rearrangement uses TRBV2 and TRBJ2-7; the TCRdb call, TRBD1, lacks DNA for checking. CDR3 size: 14 residues. Per the germline V gene, CDR1 is SNHLY and CDR2 is FYNNEI. Here the CDR3 reads CAGTPPSGSYEQYF.